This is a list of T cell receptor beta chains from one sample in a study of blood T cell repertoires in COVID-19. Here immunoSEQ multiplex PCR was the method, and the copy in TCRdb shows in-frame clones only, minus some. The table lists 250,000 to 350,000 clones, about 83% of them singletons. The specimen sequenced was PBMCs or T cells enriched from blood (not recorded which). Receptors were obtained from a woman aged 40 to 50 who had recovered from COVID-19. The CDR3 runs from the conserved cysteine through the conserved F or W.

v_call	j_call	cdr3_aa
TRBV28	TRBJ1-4	CASRWSGGEKLFF
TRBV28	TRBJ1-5	CASSLEREEQPQHF
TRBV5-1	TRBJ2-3	CASSLGNLADTQYF
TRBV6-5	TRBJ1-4	CASRSSGGEKLFF
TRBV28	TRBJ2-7	CASSLSWDWSSYEQYF
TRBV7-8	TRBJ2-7	CASSLVAVGGSGRSYEQYF
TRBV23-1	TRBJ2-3	CASLAGTSGLTDTQYF
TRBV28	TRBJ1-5	CATGYREQPQHF
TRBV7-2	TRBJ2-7	CASSPTRELEQYF
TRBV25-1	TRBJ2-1	CASSEFAGGPSEQFF
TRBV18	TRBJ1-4	CASSPAANEKLFF
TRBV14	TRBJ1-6	CASSRQYNSPLHF
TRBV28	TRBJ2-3	CASSYRGRDTQYF
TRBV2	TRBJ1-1	CARRAGRAEAFF
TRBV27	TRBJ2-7	CASSRGTGPTYEQYF
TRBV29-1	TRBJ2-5	CSVVGGALPQETQYF
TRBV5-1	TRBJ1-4	CASSLGQYNEKLFF